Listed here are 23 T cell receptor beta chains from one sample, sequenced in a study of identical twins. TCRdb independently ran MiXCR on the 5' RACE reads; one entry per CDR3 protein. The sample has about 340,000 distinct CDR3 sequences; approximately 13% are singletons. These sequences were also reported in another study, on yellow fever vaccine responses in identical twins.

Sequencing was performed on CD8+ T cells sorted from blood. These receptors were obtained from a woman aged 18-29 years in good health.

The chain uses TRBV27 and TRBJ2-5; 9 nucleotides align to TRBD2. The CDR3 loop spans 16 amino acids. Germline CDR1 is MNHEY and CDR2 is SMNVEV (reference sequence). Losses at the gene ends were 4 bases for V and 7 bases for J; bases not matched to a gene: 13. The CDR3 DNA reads TGTGCCAGCAGTTCGTACGGGTCGGCTAGCGGGGTGACCCAGTACTTC. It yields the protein CASSSYGSASGVTQYF.

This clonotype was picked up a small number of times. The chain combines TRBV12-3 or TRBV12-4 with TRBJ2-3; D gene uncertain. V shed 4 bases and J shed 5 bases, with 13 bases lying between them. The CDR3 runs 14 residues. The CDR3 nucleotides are TGTGCCAGCAGTTACGGGCCCCTGGGAGATACGCAGTATTTT. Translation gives CASSYGPLGDTQYF.

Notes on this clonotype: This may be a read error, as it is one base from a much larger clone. CDR3 residues: CASSEVGQGYYEQYF. The CDR3, as DNA: TGTGCCAGCAGTGAAGTAGGACAGGGCTACTACGAGCAGTACTTC. V and J are TRBV2 and TRBJ2-7, with 8 bases identical to TRBD1. The CDR3 contains 15 residues. From germline, CDR1 is SNHLY and CDR2 FYNNEI. The J segment lost 3 bases and the V segment lost 1 base, leaving 5 bases of the junction unmatched. Full variable domain (missing parts from reference TRBV2 and TRBJ2-7): EPEVTQTPSHQVTQMGQEVILRCVPISNHLYFYWYRQILGQKVEFLVSFYNNEISEKSEIFDDQFSVERPDGSNFTLKIRSTKLEDSAMYFCASSEVGQGYYEQYFGPGTRLTVT.

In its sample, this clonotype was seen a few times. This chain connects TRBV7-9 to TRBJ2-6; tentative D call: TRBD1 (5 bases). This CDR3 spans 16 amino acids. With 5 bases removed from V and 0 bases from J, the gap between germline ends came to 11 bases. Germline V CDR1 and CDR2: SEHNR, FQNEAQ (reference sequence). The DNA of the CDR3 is TGTGCCAGCAGCCTAACAGGCCTCTCTGGGGCCAACGTCCTGACTTTC. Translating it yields CASSLTGLSGANVLTF.

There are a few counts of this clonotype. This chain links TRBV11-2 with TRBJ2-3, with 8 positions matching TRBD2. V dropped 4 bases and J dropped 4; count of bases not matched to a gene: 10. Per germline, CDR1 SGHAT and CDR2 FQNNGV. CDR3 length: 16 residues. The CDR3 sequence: CASSSALAGLSDTQYF. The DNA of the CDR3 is TGTGCCAGCAGCTCGGCCTTAGCGGGGTTATCAGATACGCAGTATTTT.

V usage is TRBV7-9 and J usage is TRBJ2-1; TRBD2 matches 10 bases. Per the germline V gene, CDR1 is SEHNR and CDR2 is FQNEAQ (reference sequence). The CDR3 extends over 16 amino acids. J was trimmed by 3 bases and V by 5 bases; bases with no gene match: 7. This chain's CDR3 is CASSPWTSGYYNEQFF. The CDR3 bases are TGTGCCAGCAGCCCTTGGACTAGCGGATACTACAATGAGCAGTTCTTC. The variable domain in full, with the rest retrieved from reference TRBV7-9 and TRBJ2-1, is DTGVSQNPRHKITKRGQNVTFRCDPISEHNRLYWYRQTLGQGPEFLTYFQNEAQLEKSRLLSDRFSAERPKGSFSTLEIQRTEQGDSAMYLCASSPWTSGYYNEQFFGPGTRLTVL.

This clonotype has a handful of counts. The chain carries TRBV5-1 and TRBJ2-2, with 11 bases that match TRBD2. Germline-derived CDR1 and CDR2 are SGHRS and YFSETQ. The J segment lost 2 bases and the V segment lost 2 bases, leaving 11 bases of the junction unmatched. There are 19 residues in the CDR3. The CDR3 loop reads CASSFLNWTSGFNTGELFF. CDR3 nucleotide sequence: TGCGCCAGCAGCTTCTTGAACTGGACTAGCGGGTTCAACACCGGGGAGCTGTTTTTT.

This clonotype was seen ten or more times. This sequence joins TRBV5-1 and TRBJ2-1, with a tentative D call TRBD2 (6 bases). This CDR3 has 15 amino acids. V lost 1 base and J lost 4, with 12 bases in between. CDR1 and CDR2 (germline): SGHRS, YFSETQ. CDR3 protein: CASSLRTGGYNEQFF. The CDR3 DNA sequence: TGCGCCAGCAGCTTGCGTACAGGAGGGTACAATGAGCAGTTCTTC.

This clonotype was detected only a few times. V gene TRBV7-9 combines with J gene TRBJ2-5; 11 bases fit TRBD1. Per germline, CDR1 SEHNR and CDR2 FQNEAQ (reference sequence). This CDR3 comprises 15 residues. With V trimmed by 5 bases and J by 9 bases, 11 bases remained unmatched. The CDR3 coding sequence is TGTGCCAGCAGCCACCGGGACAGGGGGAGTTGGGCCCAGTACTTC. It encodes CASSHRDRGSWAQYF.

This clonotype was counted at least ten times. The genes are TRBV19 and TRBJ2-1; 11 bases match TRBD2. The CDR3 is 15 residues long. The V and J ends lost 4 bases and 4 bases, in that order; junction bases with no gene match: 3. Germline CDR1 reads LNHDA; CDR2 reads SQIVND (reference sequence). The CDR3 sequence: CASSTGLAVYNEQFF. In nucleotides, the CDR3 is TGTGCCAGTAGTACGGGACTAGCGGTTTACAATGAGCAGTTCTTC.

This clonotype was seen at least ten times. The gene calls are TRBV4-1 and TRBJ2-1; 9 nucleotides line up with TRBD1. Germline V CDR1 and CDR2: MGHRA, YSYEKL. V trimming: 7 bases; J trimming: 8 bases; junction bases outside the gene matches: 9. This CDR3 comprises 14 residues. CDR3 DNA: TGCGCCAGCATGCCGGGGACAGGGTTCGATGAGCAGTTCTTC. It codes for CASMPGTGFDEQFF.

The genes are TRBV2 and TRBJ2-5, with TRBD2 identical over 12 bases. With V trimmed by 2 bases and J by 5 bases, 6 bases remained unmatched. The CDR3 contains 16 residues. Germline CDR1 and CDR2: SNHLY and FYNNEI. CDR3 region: CASSEITSGRLETQYF. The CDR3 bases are TGTGCCAGCAGTGAAATCACTAGCGGGAGGTTGGAGACCCAGTACTTC. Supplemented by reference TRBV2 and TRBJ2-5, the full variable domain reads EPEVTQTPSHQVTQMGQEVILRCVPISNHLYFYWYRQILGQKVEFLVSFYNNEISEKSEIFDDQFSVERPDGSNFTLKIRSTKLEDSAMYFCASSEITSGRLETQYFGPGTRLLVL.

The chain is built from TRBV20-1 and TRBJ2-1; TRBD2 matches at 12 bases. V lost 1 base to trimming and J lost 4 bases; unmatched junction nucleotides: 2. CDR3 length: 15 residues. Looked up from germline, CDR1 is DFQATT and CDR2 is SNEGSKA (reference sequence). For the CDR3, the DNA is TGCAGTGCTAGAGGGACTAGCGGGGTATACAATGAGCAGTTCTTC. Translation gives CSARGTSGVYNEQFF.

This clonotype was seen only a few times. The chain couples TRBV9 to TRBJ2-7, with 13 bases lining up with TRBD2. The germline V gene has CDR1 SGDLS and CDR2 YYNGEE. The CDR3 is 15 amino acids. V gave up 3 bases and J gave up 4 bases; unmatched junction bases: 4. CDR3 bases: TGTGCCAGCAGCGAGGGGACTAGCGGGATATACGAGCAGTACTTC. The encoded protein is CASSEGTSGIYEQYF.

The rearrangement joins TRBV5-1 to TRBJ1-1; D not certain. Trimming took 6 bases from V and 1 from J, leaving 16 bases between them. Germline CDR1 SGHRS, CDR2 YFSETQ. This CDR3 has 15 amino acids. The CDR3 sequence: CASKASEITNTEAFF. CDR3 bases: TGCGCCAGCAAGGCCAGCGAAATAACGAACACTGAAGCTTTCTTT.

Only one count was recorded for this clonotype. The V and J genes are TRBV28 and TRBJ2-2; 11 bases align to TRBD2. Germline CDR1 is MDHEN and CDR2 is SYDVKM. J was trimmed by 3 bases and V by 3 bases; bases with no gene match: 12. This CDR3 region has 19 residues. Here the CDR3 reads CASSFPVTSGIVDTGELFF. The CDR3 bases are TGTGCCAGCAGTTTTCCGGTGACTAGCGGGATCGTCGACACCGGGGAGCTGTTTTTT.

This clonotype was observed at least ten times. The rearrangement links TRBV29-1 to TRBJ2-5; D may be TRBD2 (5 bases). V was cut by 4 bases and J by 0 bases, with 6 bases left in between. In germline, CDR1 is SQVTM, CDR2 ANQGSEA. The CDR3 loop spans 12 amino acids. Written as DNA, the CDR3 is TGCAGCGTTGTCGGGAACCAAGAGACCCAGTACTTC. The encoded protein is CSVVGNQETQYF.

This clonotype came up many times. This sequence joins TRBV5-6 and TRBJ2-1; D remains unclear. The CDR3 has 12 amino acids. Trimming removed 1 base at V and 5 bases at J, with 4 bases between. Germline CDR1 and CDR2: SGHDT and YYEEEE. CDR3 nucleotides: TGTGCCAGCAGCTTGTTGGACAATGAGCAGTTCTTC. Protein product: CASSLLDNEQFF. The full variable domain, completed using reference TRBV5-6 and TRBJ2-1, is DAGVTQSPTHLIKTRGQQVTLRCSPKSGHDTVSWYQQALGQGPQFIFQYYEEEERQRGNFPDRFSGHQFPNYSSELNVNALLLGDSALYLCASSLLDNEQFFGPGTRLTVL.

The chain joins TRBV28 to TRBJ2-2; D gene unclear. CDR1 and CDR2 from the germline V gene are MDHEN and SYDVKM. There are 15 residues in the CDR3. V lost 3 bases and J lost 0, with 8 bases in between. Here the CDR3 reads CASSFVQANTGELFF. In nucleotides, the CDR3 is TGTGCCAGCAGTTTTGTACAAGCGAACACCGGGGAGCTGTTTTTT.

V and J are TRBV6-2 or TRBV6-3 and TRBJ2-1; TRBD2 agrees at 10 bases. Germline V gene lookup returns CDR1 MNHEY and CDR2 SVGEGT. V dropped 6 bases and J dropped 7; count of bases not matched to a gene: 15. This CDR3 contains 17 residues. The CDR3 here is CASSHWKRGGHSNEQFF. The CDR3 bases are TGTGCCAGCAGCCACTGGAAGCGGGGGGGCCATTCGAATGAGCAGTTCTTC.

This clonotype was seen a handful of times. The chain's CDR3 is CASSLGGPEYNEQFF. The CDR3 region has the DNA TGTGCCAGCAGCTTAGGAGGGCCGGAGTACAATGAGCAGTTCTTC. V and J are TRBV7-9 and TRBJ2-1; TRBD2 is a possible D gene (5 bases). CDR3 length: 15 amino acids. Germline V gene data show CDR1 as SEHNR and CDR2 as FQNEAQ (reference sequence). The V gene lost 1 base and the J gene lost 4 bases, with 11 bases spanning the gap. Supplemented by reference TRBV7-9 and TRBJ2-1, the full variable domain reads DTGVSQNPRHKITKRGQNVTFRCDPISEHNRLYWYRQTLGQGPEFLTYFQNEAQLEKSRLLSDRFSAERPKGSFSTLEIQRTEQGDSAMYLCASSLGGPEYNEQFFGPGTRLTVL.

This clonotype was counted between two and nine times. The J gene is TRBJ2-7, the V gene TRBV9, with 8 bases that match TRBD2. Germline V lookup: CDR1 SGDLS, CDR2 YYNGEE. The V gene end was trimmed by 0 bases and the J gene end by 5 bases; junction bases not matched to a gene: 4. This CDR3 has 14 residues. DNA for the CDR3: TGTGCCAGCAGCGTAGGCGTCGGGAGGGACGAGCAGTACTTC. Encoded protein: CASSVGVGRDEQYF.

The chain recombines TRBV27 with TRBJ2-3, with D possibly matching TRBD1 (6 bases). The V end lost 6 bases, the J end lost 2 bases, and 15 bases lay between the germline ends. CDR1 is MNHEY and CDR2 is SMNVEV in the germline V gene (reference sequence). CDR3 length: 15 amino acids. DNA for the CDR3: TGTGCCAGCAGCCCAGGGGCAAGAGCCACAGATACGCAGTATTTT. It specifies CASSPGARATDTQYF.